Listed below are T cell receptor beta chains from one sample, sequenced in a study of cytomegalovirus exposure and HLA in healthy donors. This table comes from immunoSEQ multiplex PCR, and its TCRdb copy is limited to in-frame clones, with some not included. Here the sample spans fewer than 200,000 clones, 80% to 85% being singletons. The sequenced sample was PBMCs. The receptors here all came from a young man in good health and CMV-seronegative. The CDR3 runs from the conserved cysteine through the conserved F or W. Each record gives: V gene, J gene, D gene, clone size, CDR3 DNA, CDR3 protein. The D gene is left open where the match is weak. For some rows the clone size is stated as once, few or many, or as a class when expanded; others skip it.

>TRBV4-2|TRBJ2-2|-|-
TGTGCCAGCAGCCGACTGACTGGGAACACCGGGGAGCTGTTTTTT
CASSRLTGNTGELFF
>TRBV7-9|TRBJ2-3|-|-
TGTGCCAGCAGCTTAGTTCGGGGGGCGGATACGCAGTATTTT
CASSLVRGADTQYF
>TRBV10-2|TRBJ1-4|TRBD1|-
TGCGCCAGCGGGGCGGGACAGCGAAATGAAAAACTGTTTTTT
CASGAGQRNEKLFF
>TRBV6-5|TRBJ1-6|TRBD1|-
TGTGCCAGCAGATCCGGGACAGGGAATTCACCCCTCCACTTT
CASRSGTGNSPLHF
>TRBV4-1|TRBJ2-1|-|-
TGCGCCAGCAGCCAAGCGGGACATGACTCCTACAATGAGCAGTTCTTC
CASSQAGHDSYNEQFF
>TRBV6-6|TRBJ2-7|-|-
TGTGCCAGCAGTTACCTGACTCATAGCTCCTACGAGCAGTACTTC
CASSYLTHSSYEQYF
>TRBV6-5|TRBJ2-5|TRBD2|-
TGTGCCAGCAGAGGACTAGCGGGAACCGAGACCCAGTACTTC
CASRGLAGTETQYF
>TRBV4-2|TRBJ2-7|-|-
TGTGCCAGCAGCCAAGATCGCGGGGCCGAGACCTACGAGCAGTACTTC
CASSQDRGAETYEQYF
>TRBV4-3|TRBJ1-4|TRBD1|-
TGCGCCAGCAGCCAAGATACTTGGGACAGGTCCGGGGGAAAACTGTTTTTT
CASSQDTWDRSGGKLFF
>TRBV7-2|TRBJ2-1|TRBD2|-
TGTGCCAGCAGCTCCCAGCGGGGGCCGTCCTACAATGAGCAGTTCTTC
CASSSQRGPSYNEQFF
>TRBV5-1|TRBJ2-7|TRBD1|-
TGCGCCAGCAGCTTTGGACAGGTTTCAGACGAGCAGTACTTC
CASSFGQVSDEQYF
>TRBV5-6|TRBJ1-5|TRBD1|-
TGTGCCAGCAGTTTTTATGGGACAGGGACTCAGCCCCAGCATTTT
CASSFYGTGTQPQHF
>TRBV5-6|TRBJ1-1|TRBD1|-
TGTGCCAGCAGCCCAGGGACAGGGGTTAGGGAAGCTTTCTTT
CASSPGTGVREAFF
>TRBV7-6|TRBJ1-4|-|-
TGTGCCAGCAGCTCTTGGCCCAGGGGACATACTAATGAAAAACTGTTTTTT
CASSSWPRGHTNEKLFF
>TRBV19|TRBJ2-7|TRBD1|-
TGTGCCAGTAGTATGACGGGACAGGGACCCCACGAGCAGTACTTC
CASSMTGQGPHEQYF
>TRBV14|TRBJ1-2|-|-
TGTGCCAGCAGCCAAGATGTGCAGGGCTTCTATGGCTACACCTTC
CASSQDVQGFYGYTF
>TRBV27|TRBJ2-7|TRBD1|-
TGTGCCAGCAGTATAGGACAGGGGCAGATTAACGAGCAGTACTTC
CASSIGQGQINEQYF
>TRBV7-9|TRBJ1-1|-|-
TGTGCCAGCAGCTTAGGTGAAGGGGCGAAAAGTCGGGCTTTCTTT
CASSLGEGAKSRAFF
>TRBV27|TRBJ2-1|-|-
TGTGCCAGCAGTGGCAACGTCGACACCCCGGTGGGCAATGAGCAGTTCTTC
CASSGNVDTPVGNEQFF
>TRBV30|TRBJ2-4|-|-
TGTGCCTGTCAAACAGGGCCCCAAAACATTCAGTACTTC
CACQTGPQNIQYF
>TRBV2|TRBJ2-7|-|-
TGTGCCAGCAGTGCGGACACCAAATTCTACGAGCAGTACTTC
CASSADTKFYEQYF
>TRBV2|TRBJ2-2|-|-
TGTGCCAGGGCTTCGAACACCGGGGAGCTGTTTTTT
CARASNTGELFF
>TRBV19|TRBJ2-5|TRBD2|few
TGTGCCAGTAGTCCCCGCCGAAAGAGCGGGAGTCCAGAGACCCAGTACTTC
CASSPRRKSGSPETQYF
>TRBV2|TRBJ2-2|TRBD2|once
TGTGCCAGCAGTGGCCTAGCGGGGGGGCCCCCCGGGGAGCTGTTTTTT
CASSGLAGGPPGELFF
>TRBV19|TRBJ1-6|TRBD1|-
TGTGCCAGTAGTATAGGGCAGGGGGCGAATTCACCCCTCCACTTT
CASSIGQGANSPLHF
>TRBV28|TRBJ2-4|TRBD2|-
TGTGCCAGCAAATCCTTTATGCGGGGGGGCGCCAAAAACATTCAGTACTTC
CASKSFMRGGAKNIQYF
>TRBV7-2|TRBJ2-1|TRBD2|-
TGTGCCAGCAGCTTAGGGGGTTCGGGGGGGTACAATGAGCAGTTCTTC
CASSLGGSGGYNEQFF